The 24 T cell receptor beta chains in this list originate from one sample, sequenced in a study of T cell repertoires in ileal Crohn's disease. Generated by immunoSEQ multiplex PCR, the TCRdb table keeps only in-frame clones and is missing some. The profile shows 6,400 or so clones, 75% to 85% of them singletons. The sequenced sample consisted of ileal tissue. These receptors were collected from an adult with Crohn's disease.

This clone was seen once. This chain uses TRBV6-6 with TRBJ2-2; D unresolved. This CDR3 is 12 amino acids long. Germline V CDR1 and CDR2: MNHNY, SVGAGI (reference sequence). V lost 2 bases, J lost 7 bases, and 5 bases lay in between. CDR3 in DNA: TGTGCCAGCAGTTACGAGGTCGGGGAGCTGTTTTTT. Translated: CASSYEVGELFF.

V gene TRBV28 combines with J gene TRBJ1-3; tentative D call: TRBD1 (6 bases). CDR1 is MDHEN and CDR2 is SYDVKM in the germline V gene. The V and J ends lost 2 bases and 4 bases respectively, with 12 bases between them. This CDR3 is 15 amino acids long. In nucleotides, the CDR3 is TGTGCCAGCAGTTTACTGGGGGCTTACGGAAACACCATATATTTT. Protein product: CASSLLGAYGNTIYF.

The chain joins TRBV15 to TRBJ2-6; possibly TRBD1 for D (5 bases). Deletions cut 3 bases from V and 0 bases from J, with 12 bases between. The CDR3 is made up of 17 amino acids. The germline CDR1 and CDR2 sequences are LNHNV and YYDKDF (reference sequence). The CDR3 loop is CATSSEGVGSGANVLTF. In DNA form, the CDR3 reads TGTGCCACCAGCAGTGAAGGGGTTGGCTCTGGGGCCAACGTCCTGACTTTC.

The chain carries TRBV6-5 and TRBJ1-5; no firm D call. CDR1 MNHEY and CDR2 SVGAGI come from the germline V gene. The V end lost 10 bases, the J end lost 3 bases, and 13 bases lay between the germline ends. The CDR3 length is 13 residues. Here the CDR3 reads CATRPSNNQPQHF. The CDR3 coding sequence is TGTGCCACCAGACCCTCTAACAATCAGCCCCAGCATTTT.

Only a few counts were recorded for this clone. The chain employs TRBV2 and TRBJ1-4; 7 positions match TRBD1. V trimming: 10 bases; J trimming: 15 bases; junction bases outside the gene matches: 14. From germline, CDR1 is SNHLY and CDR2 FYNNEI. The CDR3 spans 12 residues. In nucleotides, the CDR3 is TGTGCCAACCGAGAGGGACAGACCCGGGTGTTTTTT. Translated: CANREGQTRVFF.

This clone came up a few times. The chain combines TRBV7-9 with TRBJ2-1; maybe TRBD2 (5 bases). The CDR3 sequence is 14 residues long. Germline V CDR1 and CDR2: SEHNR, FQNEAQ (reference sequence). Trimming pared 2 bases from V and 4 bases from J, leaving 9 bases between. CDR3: CASSLQAEYNEQFF. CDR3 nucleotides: TGTGCCAGCAGCTTACAAGCGGAGTACAATGAGCAGTTCTTC.

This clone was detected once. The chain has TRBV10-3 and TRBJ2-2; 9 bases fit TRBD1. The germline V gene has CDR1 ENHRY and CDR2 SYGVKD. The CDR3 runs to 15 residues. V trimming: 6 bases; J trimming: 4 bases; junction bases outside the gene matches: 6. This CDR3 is CAIRRTGVITGELFF. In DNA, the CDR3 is TGTGCCATCAGGAGGACAGGGGTAATCACCGGGGAGCTGTTTTTT.

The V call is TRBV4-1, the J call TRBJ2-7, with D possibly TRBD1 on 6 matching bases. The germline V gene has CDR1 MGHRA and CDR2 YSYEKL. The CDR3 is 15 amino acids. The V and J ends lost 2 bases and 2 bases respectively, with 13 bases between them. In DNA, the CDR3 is TGCGCCAGCAGCCAAAGGACAGACTCGACCTACGAGCAGTACTTC. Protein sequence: CASSQRTDSTYEQYF.

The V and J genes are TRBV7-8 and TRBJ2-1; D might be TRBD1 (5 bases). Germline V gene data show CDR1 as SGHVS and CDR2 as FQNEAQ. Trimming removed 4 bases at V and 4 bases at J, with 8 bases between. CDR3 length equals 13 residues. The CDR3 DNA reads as TGTGCCAGCAGCTATCAGGGTTACAATGAGCAGTTCTTC. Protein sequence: CASSYQGYNEQFF.

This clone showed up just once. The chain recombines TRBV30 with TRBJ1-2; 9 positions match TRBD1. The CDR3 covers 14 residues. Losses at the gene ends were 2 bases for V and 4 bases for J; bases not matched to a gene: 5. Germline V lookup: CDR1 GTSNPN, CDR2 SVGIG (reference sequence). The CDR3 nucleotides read TGTGCCTGGAGTATAGGGACAGGGTTCTATGGCTACACCTTC. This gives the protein CAWSIGTGFYGYTF.

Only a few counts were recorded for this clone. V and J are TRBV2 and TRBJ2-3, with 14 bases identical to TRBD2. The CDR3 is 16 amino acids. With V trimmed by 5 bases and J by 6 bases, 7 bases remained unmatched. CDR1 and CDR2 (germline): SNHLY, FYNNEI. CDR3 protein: CASSSGLAGVMDTQYF. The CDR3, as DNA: TGTGCCAGCAGTTCGGGACTAGCGGGAGTTATGGATACGCAGTATTTT.

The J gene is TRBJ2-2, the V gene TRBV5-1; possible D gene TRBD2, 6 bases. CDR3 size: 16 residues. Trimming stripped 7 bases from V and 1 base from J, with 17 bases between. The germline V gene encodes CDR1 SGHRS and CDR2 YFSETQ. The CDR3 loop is CASAERPTRNTGELFF. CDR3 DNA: TGCGCCAGCGCCGAACGTCCGACTAGGAACACCGGGGAGCTGTTTTTT.

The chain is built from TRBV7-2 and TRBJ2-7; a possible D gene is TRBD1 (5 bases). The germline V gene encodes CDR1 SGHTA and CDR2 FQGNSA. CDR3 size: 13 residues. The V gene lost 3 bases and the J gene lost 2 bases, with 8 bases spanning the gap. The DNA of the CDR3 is TGTGCCAGCAGCTTCGACAGAGCCTACGAGCAGTACTTC. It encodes CASSFDRAYEQYF.

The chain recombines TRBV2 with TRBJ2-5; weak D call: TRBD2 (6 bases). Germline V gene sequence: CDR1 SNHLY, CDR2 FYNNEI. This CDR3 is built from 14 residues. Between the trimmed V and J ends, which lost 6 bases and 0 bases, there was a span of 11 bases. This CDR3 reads CASRVREDQETQYF. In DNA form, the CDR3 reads TGTGCCAGCAGGGTCAGGGAGGACCAAGAGACCCAGTACTTC.

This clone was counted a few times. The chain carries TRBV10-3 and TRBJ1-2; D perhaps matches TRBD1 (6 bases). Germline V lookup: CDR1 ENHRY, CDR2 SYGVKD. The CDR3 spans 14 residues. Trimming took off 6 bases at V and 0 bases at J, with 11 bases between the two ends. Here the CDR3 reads CAIRGDKSNYGYTF. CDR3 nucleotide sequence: TGTGCCATCAGGGGGGACAAGTCTAACTATGGCTACACCTTC.

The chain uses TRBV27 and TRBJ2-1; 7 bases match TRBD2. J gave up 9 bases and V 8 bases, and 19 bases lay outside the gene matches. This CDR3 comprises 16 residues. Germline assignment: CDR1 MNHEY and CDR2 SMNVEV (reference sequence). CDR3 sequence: CASGVGGGVLKSEQFF. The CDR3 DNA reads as TGTGCCAGCGGGGTCGGCGGGGGTGTTTTGAAGAGTGAGCAGTTCTTC.

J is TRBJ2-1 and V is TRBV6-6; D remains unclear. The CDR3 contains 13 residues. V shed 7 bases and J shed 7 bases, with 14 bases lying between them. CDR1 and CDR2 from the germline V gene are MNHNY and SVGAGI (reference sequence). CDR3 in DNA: TGTGCCAGCATCACCCGCATCGGGAATGAGCAGTTCTTC. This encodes CASITRIGNEQFF.

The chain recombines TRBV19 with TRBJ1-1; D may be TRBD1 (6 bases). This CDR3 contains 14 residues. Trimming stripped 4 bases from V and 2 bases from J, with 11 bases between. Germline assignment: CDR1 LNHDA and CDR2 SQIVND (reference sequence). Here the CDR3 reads CASSSNRANTEAFF. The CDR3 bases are TGTGCCAGTAGTAGCAACAGGGCAAACACTGAAGCTTTCTTT.

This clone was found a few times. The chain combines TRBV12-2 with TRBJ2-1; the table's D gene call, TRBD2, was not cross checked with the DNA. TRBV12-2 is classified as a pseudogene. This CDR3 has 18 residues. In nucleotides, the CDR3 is TGTGCAAGTCGCTTAGATCGAGGGACTAGCGGGGGGGTAAAGGAGCAGTTCTTC. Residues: CASRLDRGTSGGVKEQFF.

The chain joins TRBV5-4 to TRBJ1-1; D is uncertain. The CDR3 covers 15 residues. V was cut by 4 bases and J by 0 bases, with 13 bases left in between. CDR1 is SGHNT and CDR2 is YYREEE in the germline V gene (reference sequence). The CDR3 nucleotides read TGTGCCAGCAGCAAGAACAGAGGGATGAACACTGAAGCTTTCTTT. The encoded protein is CASSKNRGMNTEAFF.

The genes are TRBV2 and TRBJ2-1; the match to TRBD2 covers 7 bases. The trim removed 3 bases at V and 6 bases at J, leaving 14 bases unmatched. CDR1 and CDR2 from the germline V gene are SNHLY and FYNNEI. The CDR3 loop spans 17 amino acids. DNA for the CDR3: TGTGCCAGCAGTGAGTCGCGACTAGCTTGGAGCTCCAATGAGCAGTTCTTC. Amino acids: CASSESRLAWSSNEQFF.

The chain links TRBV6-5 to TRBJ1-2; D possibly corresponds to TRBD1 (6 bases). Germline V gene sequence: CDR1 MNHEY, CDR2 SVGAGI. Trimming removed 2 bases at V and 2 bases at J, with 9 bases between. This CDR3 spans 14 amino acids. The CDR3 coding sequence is TGTGCCAGCAGTTACCGGGACACCAACTATGGCTACACCTTC. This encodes CASSYRDTNYGYTF.

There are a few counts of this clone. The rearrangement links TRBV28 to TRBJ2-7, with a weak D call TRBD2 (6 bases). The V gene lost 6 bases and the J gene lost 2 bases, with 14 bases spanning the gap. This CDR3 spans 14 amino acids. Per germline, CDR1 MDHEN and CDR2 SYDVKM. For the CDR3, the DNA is TGTGCCAGCAGCCCGGGACTCGAAACCTACGAGCAGTACTTC. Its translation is CASSPGLETYEQYF.

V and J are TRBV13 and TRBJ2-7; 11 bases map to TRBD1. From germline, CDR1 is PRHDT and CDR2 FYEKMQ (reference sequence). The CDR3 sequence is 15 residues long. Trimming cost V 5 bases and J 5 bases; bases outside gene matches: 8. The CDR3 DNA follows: TGTGCCAGCAGCCGCAGGGACAGGGGGACCCACGAGCAGTACTTC. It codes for CASSRRDRGTHEQYF.